This paragraph covers one T cell receptor (beta chain) sequence. The CDR3 extends over 14 amino acids. Germline V gene data show CDR1 as SGDLS and CDR2 as YYNGEE. V lost 2 bases and J lost 1, with 10 bases in between. Unique molecular identifiers tagged the TCR beta cDNA libraries. Input amounts of roughly 0.9 to 10 million T cells were used. These gave 500,000 or so cDNA molecules, so each molecule approximated one T cell. TCRdb ran MiXCR on the PCR reads and lists one entry per CDR3 protein. This sample carries about 160,000 distinct CDR3 sequences, roughly 40% of them seen once, and the ten largest clones take 25% to 35%. The source of the sample is a study of post-analysis software for immune sequencing data.

The chain uses TRBV9 and TRBJ2-7; D not certain. The sample in question was blood, obtained after autologous hematopoietic stem cell transplantation. The receptor's source is a girl aged 10 to 17 with multiple sclerosis. The DNA of the CDR3 is TGTGCCAGCAGCGTCCGGAACAAATCCTACGAGCAGTACTTC. As protein: CASSVRNKSYEQYF.